This entry concerns a single TCR beta chain. Its antigen is currently not known. Per-base quality was not reported, and no clone a single base away is much larger than it. This sample is part of a study of shared clonotypes between healthy human individuals (dated by TCRdb to 2019 to 2021). Background on the whole study: A couple of women and a few men aged 18 to 49 years were included in the cohort. For each donor, three plates each were used for CD4 naive and CD4 memory, two plates were used for CD8 naive, and one plate was used for CD8 memory. Per donor, leukapheresis produced somewhere between about 0.94 and 9 billion PBMCs. The study deeply sequenced blood TCR repertoires of about 5 healthy adults to estimate repertoire size and the extent of clonotype sharing between individuals. Libraries were prepared and TCR repertoires were sequenced by different laboratories using diverse techniques, in order to increase sequencing depth and limit assay-specific biases. What the work shows at the level of the full study, not this receptor alone: About 4.5% of naive CD4, 3.5% of naive CD8, 2.3% of memory CD4, and 0.4% of memory CD8 clonotypes were shared across several donors. Sampling was restricted to blood, and TCR repertoires in tissues likely differ from the TCR repertoires found in blood. Even with the large sequencing depth, rarefaction of the sorted-subset datasets indicated that sequencing was incomplete. Larger estimated clonotype richness was generally found for naive subsets than for memory subsets. Compared with non-shared clonotypes, the clonotypes found in all four sorted-subset donors had higher generation probabilities. Pairwise subsampling led to the expectation that sequencing depth would affect the degree of clonotype sharing among donors. The small number of donors limited the genetic and exposure-history diversity represented.

TCR CDR3 regions were amplified from genomic DNA by multiplex PCR using the deep immunoSEQ assay. For each cell subset, the extracted genomic DNA was distributed evenly across all wells of several immunoSEQ 96-well plates, and each plate served as one replicate. Each replicate PCR for sorted subsets received about 220 ng genomic DNA, equal to tens of thousands of T cell genomes. The purified libraries were quantified using a Qubit 3.0 fluorometer, sized with a Bioanalyzer 2100, and then quantified again using the KAPA Library Quantification kit. Each immunoSEQ 96-well plate was sequenced on its own single-read 150-cycle Illumina NextSeq 550 flow cell. From the authors' description of their analysis: Because only junctional sequences without quality scores were contained in the immunoSEQ output, filtering matching that applied to full-length reads could not be performed. Sequences were annotated with PyIR, a Python wrapper for IgBLAST v1.9, using IMGT germline references to assign V/J genes and CDR3. Reads were filtered out if the reads had weak V/J assignments (E-value above 1e-6), no CDR3, stop codons, out-of-frame junctions, or ambiguous translated residues. V3J clonotypes were defined by identical inferred V gene, J gene, and CDR3 amino acid sequence. Percentage overlap between repertoires was calculated by dividing the number of shared unique clonotypes by the size of the smaller repertoire. RTK rarefaction, the Chao1 estimator, and Recon v2.1 estimates of unobserved clonotypes were used to assess repertoire richness. For all TCRbeta clonotypes obtained by the gDNA method from a few donors, generation probabilities were computed with OLGA. Sourced from immuneACCESS, this table was stored by TCRdb with only in-frame sequences that have V and J called. A share of the clones is absent; for the studies checked, an unresolved V gene accounts for under half, and the remainder has no known explanation. The DNA gave D and trimming, while V, J and clone size come from that table. For this sample the table gives 2.3 million or so clones, of which 90% to 95% were detected only once. Of the sample, about 0.37% is held by the ten largest clones.

Based on the germline V gene, the CDR1 and CDR2 sequences are SNHLY and FYNNEI. Trimming removed 7 bases from V and 4 bases from J; the gene matches leave 19 bases unexplained. The CDR3 numbers 18 residues from cysteine through phenylalanine. Only CDR3 DNA is held: 54 bases, read in frame from base 1. Donors were healthy HIV-negative adults with no recently reported acute infections or vaccinations. Every donor was a Caucasian adult living in Nashville, Tennessee, USA. CD4+ T cells were enriched by magnetic negative selection, after which naive cells were positively selected on CD45RA and the negative fraction was taken as the memory subset. After blood collection by leukapheresis, PBMCs were isolated using Ficoll-Histopaque density gradient centrifugation and then cryopreserved in the vapor phase of liquid nitrogen. Analytical flow cytometry was used to check the purity and quantity of each magnetically sorted T cell population. From each sorted fraction, genomic DNA was isolated and quantified by UV absorbance on a Nanodrop 2000c.

The V and J genes are TRBV2 and TRBJ2-3; TRBD2 lines up with 8 middle nucleotides. Sequencing used naive CD4+ T cells from PBMCs. This sample's cell subset or site label indicates: CD45RA+ positively selected. This TCR was sampled from a man aged 18 to 29 in good health. Some clones in this sample may be carry-over from other donors' samples. CDR3 loop: CASNVLRLAGQSADTQYF. The DNA sequence is as follows: TGTGCCAGCAACGTCCTTCGGCTAGCGGGCCAAAGCGCAGATACGCAGTATTTT.